This entry is about one T cell receptor (beta chain). With 5 bases clipped from V and 5 bases from J, the junction kept 6 bases outside the gene matches. This CDR3 contains 15 residues. Germline V CDR1 and CDR2: SEHNR, FQNEAQ (reference sequence). This record belongs to a study of blood T cell repertoires in COVID-19. Study in general: Samples of COVID-19 (acute and convalescent) were obtained from the United States, Italy and Spain. Nucleic acid was either cDNA or gDNA, and it came from T cells, B-cell-depleted T cells, or PBMCs.

The assay was immunoSEQ multiplex PCR, and TCRdb's table has in-frame clones only and misses some. The sample includes over 150,000 clones, 88% of them seen just once. Sequenced material: peripheral blood. This chain connects TRBV7-9 to TRBJ2-2; TRBD1 matches 9 bases. The sequence came from a man aged 50-60 years with COVID-19, enrolled during active disease. The CDR3 DNA reads as TGTGCCAGCAGCCTACAGGGGGCAGGGACCGGGGAGCTGTTTTTT. It encodes CASSLQGAGTGELFF. The full variable domain, in which reference TRBV7-9 and TRBJ2-2 provide the parts outside the CDR3, is DTGVSQNPRHKITKRGQNVTFRCDPISEHNRLYWYRQTLGQGPEFLTYFQNEAQLEKSRLLSDRFSAERPKGSFSTLEIQRTEQGDSAMYLCASSLQGAGTGELFFGEGSRLTVL.